This T cell receptor beta chain was captured by sequencing in a study of human T cells and chemical hapten exposure. Points from the study as a whole: TCRs exceeding 1 in 1000 frequency stayed unchanged with DPC sensitization.

A word on this clonotype: Antigen specificity is unknown.

Individual cDNA molecules each carried unique molecular identifiers attached by the library. TCRdb called the RACE reads again in MiXCR, with one record for every CDR3 protein. The repertoire holds 150,000 to 200,000 distinct CDR3 sequences, 25% to 35% seen once, with nearly 3% in the top ten. Per germline, CDR1 MNHEY and CDR2 SMNVEV (reference sequence). This CDR3 comprises 14 residues. V was clipped by 2 bases and J by 7 bases, with 14 bases between them. Time point reported: pre-sensitization, week 0. Treatment of the sample: therapeutic diphenylcyclopropenone sensitization with weekly scalp DPC. From whole blood left unfractionated, total RNA was extracted.

The sequencing here drew on whole blood, taken in connection with sensitization to the hapten diphenylcyclopropenone (DPC). This clonotype was sampled from a woman in her twenties or thirties with alopecia areata. Some clones in this sample may be carry-over from other donors' samples. This rearrangement joins TRBV27 to TRBJ2-5; D is undetermined. The CDR3 loop reads CASSLRQSSGTQYF. CDR3 DNA sequence: TGTGCCAGCAGTTTAAGGCAGTCCTCCGGGACCCAGTACTTC.